This section outlines one TCR beta chain sequence together with its context. Germline V lookup: CDR1 MGHRA, CDR2 YSYEKL. The CDR3 runs 16 residues. J lost 4 bases, V lost 3 bases, and 7 bases had no gene match. This sample was included in a study of OX40 agonist ivuxolimab in advanced cancers. Produced via immunoSEQ multiplex PCR; TCRdb's table is partial and in-frame only. The repertoire holds approximately 33,000 clones, approximately 91% seen once, with about two fifths in the top ten. This sequence originates from an adult with an advanced solid tumor such as melanoma, head and neck, liver or kidney cancer. J is TRBJ1-1 and V is TRBV4-1, with TRBD1 matching over 11 bases. The input for sequencing was CD4+ or CD8+ T cells sorted from blood, taken in a trial of the OX40 agonist ivuxolimab. CDR3 residues: CASSQYGQGATTEAFF. CDR3 bases: TGCGCCAGCAGCCAGTATGGACAGGGGGCGACCACTGAAGCTTTCTTT.